One sample yielded the 5 T cell receptor beta chains listed below, sequenced in a study of cytomegalovirus exposure and HLA in healthy donors. Amplification used 60 Vbeta primers and 13 Jbeta primers. Generated by immunoSEQ multiplex PCR, the TCRdb table keeps only in-frame clones and is missing some. The data show more than 95,000 clones, around 81% seen once. Sequenced material: PBMCs. Receptors were obtained from a female donor in good health and CMV-seronegative.

The rearrangement joins TRBV6-5 to TRBJ2-7; 7 nucleotides line up with TRBD1. CDR3 length: 15 residues. Germline CDR1 is MNHEY and CDR2 is SVGAGI. Trimming cost V 6 bases and J 3 bases; bases outside gene matches: 11. The CDR3: CASRAAWDSFYEQYF. DNA of the CDR3: TGTGCCAGCAGGGCAGCGTGGGACAGCTTCTACGAGCAGTACTTC.

This clone was detected only a few times. The chain joins TRBV5-4 to TRBJ2-5; 7 bases map to TRBD1. CDR3 length equals 15 residues. From germline, CDR1 is SGHNT and CDR2 YYREEE (reference sequence). V lost 4 bases, J lost 8 bases, and 14 bases stayed unmatched. The chain's CDR3 is CASSHPGTDSQTQYF. CDR3 bases: TGTGCCAGCAGCCACCCCGGGACAGACAGTCAAACCCAGTACTTC.

The chain has TRBV28 and TRBJ2-3, with D unresolved. Germline-derived CDR1 and CDR2 are MDHEN and SYDVKM. The CDR3 totals 15 residues. The V and J ends lost 1 base and 0 bases respectively, with 8 bases between them. CDR3 sequence: CASSLYRGSTDTQYF. CDR3 sequence (DNA): TGTGCCAGCAGTTTATACCGAGGTAGCACAGATACGCAGTATTTT.

The V and J genes are TRBV7-9 and TRBJ1-1; TRBD1 matches at 7 bases. After removal of 4 bases from V and 5 bases from J, the junction contained 10 bases not matched to a gene. Germline V gene data show CDR1 as SEHNR and CDR2 as FQNEAQ (reference sequence). The CDR3 spans 15 residues. CDR3 DNA sequence: TGTGCCAGCAGCTCCCAGACAGGGTGGTTAACTGAAGCTTTCTTT. Translated: CASSSQTGWLTEAFF. Based on the CDR3 plus reference TRBV7-9 and TRBJ1-1, the full variable domain is DTGVSQNPRHKITKRGQNVTFRCDPISEHNRLYWYRQTLGQGPEFLTYFQNEAQLEKSRLLSDRFSAERPKGSFSTLEIQRTEQGDSAMYLCASSSQTGWLTEAFFGQGTRLTVV.

The chain employs TRBV14 and TRBJ1-3, with 8 bases lining up with TRBD1. V gave up 5 bases and J gave up 1 base; unmatched junction bases: 4. The CDR3 extends over 15 amino acids. CDR1 is SGHDN, CDR2 FVKESK, per germline. CDR3 in DNA: TGTGCCAGCAGCAGGGACAGGTCGTCTGGAAACACCATATATTTT. This encodes CASSRDRSSGNTIYF.